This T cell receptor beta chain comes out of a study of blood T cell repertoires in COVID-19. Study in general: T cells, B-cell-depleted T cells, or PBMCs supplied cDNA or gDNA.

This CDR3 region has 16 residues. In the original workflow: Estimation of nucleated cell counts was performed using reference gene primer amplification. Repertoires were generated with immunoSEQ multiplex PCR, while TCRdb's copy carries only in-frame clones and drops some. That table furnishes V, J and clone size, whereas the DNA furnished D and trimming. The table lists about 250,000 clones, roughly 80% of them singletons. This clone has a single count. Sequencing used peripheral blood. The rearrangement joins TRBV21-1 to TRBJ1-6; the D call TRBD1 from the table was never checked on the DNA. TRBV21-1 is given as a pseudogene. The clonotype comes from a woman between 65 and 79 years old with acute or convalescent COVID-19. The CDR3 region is CASSKVPQGRNSPLHF. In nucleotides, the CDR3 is TGTGCCAGCAGCAAAGTCCCCCAGGGTAGAAATTCACCCCTCCACTTT.